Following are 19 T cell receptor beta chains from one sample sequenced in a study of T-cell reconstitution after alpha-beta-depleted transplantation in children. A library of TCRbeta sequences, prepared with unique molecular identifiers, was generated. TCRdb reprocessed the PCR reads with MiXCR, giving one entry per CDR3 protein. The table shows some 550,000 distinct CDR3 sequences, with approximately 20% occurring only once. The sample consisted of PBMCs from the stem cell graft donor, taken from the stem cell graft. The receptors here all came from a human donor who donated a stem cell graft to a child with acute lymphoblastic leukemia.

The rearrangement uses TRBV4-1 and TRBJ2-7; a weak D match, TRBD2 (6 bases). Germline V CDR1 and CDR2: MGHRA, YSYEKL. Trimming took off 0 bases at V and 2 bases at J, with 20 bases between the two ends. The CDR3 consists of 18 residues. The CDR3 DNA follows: TGCGCCAGCAGCCAAGATCCCCCCATCTTCGGGGGAGCCTACGAGCAGTACTTC. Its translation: CASSQDPPIFGGAYEQYF.

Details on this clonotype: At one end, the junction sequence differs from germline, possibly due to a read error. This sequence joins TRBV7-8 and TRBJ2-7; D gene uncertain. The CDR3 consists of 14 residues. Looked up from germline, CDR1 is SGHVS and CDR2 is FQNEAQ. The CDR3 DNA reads TGTGCCAGCAGACGACTCCGGCGACAATACGAACAGTACTTC. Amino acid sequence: CASRRLRRQYEQYF. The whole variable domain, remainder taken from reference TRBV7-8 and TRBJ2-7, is GAGVSQSPRYKVAKRGQDVALRCDPISGHVSLFWYQQALGQGPEFLTYFQNEAQLDKSGLPSDRFFAERPEGSVSTLKIQRTQQEDSAVYLCASRRLRRQYEQYFGPGTRLTVT.

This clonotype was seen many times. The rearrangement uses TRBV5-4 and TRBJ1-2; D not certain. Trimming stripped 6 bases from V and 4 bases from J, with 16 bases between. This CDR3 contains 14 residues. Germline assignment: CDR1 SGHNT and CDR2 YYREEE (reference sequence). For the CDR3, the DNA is TGTGCCAGCAACCAAAATCACGGCGGCTATGGCTACACCTTC. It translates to CASNQNHGGYGYTF.

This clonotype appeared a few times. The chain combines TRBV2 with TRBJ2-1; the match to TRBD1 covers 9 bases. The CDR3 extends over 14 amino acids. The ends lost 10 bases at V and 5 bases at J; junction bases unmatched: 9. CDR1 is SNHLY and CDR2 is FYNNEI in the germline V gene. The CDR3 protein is CATITGGADNEQFF. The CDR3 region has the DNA TGTGCCACCATCACAGGGGGCGCGGACAATGAGCAGTTCTTC.

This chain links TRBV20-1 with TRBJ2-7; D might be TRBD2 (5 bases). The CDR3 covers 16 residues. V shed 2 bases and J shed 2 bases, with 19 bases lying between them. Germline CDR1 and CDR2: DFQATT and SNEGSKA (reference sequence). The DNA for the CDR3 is TGCAGTGCTAGACGCAAAATGTACACTAGGCCCTACGAGCAGTACTTC. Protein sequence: CSARRKMYTRPYEQYF.

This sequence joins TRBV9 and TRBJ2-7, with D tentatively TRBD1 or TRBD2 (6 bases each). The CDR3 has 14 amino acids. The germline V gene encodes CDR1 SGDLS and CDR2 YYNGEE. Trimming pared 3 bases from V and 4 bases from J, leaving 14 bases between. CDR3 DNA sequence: TGTGCCAGCAGCGACCTCCCGGGGGCGTACGAGCAGTACTTC. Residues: CASSDLPGAYEQYF. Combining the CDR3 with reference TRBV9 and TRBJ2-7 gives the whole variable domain DSGVTQTPKHLITATGQRVTLRCSPRSGDLSVYWYQQSLDQGLQFLIQYYNGEERAKGNILERFSAQQFPDLHSELNLSSLELGDSALYFCASSDLPGAYEQYFGPGTRLTVT.

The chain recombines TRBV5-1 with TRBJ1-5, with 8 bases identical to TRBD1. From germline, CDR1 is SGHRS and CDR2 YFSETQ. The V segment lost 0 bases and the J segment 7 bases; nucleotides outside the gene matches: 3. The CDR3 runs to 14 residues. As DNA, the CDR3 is TGCGCCAGCAGCTTGGAAACAGGGGGACAGCCCCAGCATTTT. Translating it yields CASSLETGGQPQHF.

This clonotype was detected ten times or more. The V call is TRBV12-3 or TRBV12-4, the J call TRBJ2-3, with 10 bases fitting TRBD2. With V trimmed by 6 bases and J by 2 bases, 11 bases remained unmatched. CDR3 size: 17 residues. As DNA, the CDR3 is TGTGCCAGCAGACCCGGACTAGCGGTACATCTCACAGATACGCAGTATTTT. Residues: CASRPGLAVHLTDTQYF.

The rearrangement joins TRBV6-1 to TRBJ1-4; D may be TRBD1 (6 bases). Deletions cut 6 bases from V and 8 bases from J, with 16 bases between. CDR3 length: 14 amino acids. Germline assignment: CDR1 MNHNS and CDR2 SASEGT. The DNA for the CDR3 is TGTGCCAGCAGGACTGCCGAGGGGGGAGAAAAACTGTTTTTT. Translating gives CASRTAEGGEKLFF.

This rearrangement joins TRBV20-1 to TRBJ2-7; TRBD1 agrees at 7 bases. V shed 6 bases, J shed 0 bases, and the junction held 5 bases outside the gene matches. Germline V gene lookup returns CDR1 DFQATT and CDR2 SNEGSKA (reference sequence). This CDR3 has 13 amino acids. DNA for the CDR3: TGCAGTGCCGGCTGGGACAGCTCCTACGAGCAGTACTTC. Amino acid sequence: CSAGWDSSYEQYF.

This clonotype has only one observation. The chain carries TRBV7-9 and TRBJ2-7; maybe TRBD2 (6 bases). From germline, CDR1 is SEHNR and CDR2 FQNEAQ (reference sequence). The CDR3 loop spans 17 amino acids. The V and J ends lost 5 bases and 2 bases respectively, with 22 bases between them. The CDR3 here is CASSLTGAWTIPYEQYF. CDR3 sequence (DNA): TGTGCCAGCAGCCTTACAGGAGCCTGGACTATCCCCTACGAGCAGTACTTC. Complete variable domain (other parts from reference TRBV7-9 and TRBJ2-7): DTGVSQNPRHKITKRGQNVTFRCDPISEHNRLYWYRQTLGQGPEFLTYFQNEAQLEKSRLLSDRFSAERPKGSFSTLEIQRTEQGDSAMYLCASSLTGAWTIPYEQYFGPGTRLTVT.

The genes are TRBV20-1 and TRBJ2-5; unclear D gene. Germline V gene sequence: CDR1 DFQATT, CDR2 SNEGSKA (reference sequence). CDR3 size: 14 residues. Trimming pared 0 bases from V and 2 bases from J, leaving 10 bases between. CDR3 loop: CSARDIVNQETQYF. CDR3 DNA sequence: TGCAGTGCTAGAGACATAGTTAATCAAGAGACCCAGTACTTC.

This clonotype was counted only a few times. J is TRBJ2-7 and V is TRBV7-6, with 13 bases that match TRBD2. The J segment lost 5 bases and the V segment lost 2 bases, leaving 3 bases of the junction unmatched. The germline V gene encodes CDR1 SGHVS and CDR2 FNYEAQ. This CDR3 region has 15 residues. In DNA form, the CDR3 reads TGTGCCAGCAGCTTATCACTAGCGGGAGGGAACGAGCAGTACTTC. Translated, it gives CASSLSLAGGNEQYF. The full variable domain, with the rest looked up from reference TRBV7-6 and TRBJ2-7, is GAGVSQSPRYKVTKRGQDVALRCDPISGHVSLYWYRQALGQGPEFLTYFNYEAQQDKSGLPNDRFSAERPEGSISTLTIQRTEQRDSAMYRCASSLSLAGGNEQYFGPGTRLTVT.

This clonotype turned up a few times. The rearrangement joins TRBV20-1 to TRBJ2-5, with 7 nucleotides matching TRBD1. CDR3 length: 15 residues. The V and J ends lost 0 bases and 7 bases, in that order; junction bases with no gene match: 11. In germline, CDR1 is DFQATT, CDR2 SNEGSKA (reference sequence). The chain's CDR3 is CSARDLDGQARTQYF. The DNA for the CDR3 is TGCAGTGCTAGAGATCTCGACGGACAGGCGCGGACCCAGTACTTC.

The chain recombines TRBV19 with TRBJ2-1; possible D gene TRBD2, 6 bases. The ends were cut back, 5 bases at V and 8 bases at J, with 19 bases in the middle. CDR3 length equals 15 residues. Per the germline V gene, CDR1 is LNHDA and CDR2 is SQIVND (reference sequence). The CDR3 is CASSFLPGEFDEQFF. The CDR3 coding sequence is TGTGCCAGTAGTTTTCTCCCGGGAGAGTTCGATGAGCAGTTCTTC. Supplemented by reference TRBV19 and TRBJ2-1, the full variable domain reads DGGITQSPKYLFRKEGQNVTLSCEQNLNHDAMYWYRQDPGQGLRLIYYSQIVNDFQKGDIAEGYSVSREKKESFPLTVTSAQKNPTAFYLCASSFLPGEFDEQFFGPGTRLTVL.

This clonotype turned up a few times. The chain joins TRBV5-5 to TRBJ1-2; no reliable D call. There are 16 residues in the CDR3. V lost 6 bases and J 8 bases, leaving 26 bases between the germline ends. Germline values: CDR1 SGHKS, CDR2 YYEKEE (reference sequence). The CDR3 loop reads CASTALESEGLGGYTF. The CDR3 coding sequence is TGTGCCAGCACCGCCCTAGAGTCTGAAGGGCTTGGGGGCTACACCTTC.

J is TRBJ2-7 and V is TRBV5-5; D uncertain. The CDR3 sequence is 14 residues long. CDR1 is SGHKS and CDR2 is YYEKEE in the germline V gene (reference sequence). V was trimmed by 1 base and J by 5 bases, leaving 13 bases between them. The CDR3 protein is CASSLLGNAHEQYF. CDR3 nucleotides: TGTGCCAGCAGCTTGCTAGGGAACGCCCACGAGCAGTACTTC. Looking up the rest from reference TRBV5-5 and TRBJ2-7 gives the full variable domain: DAGVTQSPTHLIKTRGQQVTLRCSPISGHKSVSWYQQVLGQGPQFIFQYYEKEERGRGNFPDRFSARQFPNYSSELNVNALLLGDSALYLCASSLLGNAHEQYFGPGTRLTVT.

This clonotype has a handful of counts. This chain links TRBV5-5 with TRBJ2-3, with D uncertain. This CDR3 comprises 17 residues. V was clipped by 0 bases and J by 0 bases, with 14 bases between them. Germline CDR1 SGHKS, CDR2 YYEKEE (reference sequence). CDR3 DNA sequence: TGTGCCAGCAGCTTGGCCCCTTCGGTGGCTAGCACAGATACGCAGTATTTT. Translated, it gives CASSLAPSVASTDTQYF.

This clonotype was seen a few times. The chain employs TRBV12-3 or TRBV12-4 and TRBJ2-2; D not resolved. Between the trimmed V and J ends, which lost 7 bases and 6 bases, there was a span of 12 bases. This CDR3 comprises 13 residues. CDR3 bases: TGTGCCAGCATTAGAACGCAGGCCGGGGAGCTGTTTTTT. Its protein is CASIRTQAGELFF.